The rows below give T cell receptor beta chains drawn from one sample of a study of beta chain features in type 1 diabetes. TCRdb's copy holds only in-frame clones and misses some; the assay was immunoSEQ multiplex PCR. The sample contains around 500,000 clones, roughly 30% of which appear only once. Sequencing was carried out using naive CD4+ T cells from blood. These receptors were obtained from a young man in good health. Each CDR3 is given with its conserved first and last residue. D genes are given only for firm matches. For some rows the clone size is stated as once, few or many, or as a class when expanded; others skip it.

clone_size,j_call,d_call,v_call,cdr3_nt,cdr3_aa
few,TRBJ2-1,NA,TRBV6-5,TGTGCCAGCACTAGAGCGGCGGGCAATGAGCAGTTCTTC,CASTRAAGNEQFF
few,TRBJ2-5,NA,TRBV5-4,TGTGCCAGCAGTCCTGATTGGGAGACCCAGTACTTC,CASSPDWETQYF
few,TRBJ2-7,TRBD2,TRBV15,TGTGCCACCAGCAGAGTTTTAGCGGGAGGCCACGAGCAGTACTTC,CATSRVLAGGHEQYF
NA,TRBJ2-1,NA,TRBV7-3,TGTGCCAGCAGCTTGGGCCTCAGGATGTCGAGCTCCTACAATGAGCAGTTCTTC,CASSLGLRMSSSYNEQFF
NA,TRBJ1-2,NA,TRBV2,TGTGCCAGCAGTGCCCAGGATTATGGCTACACCTTC,CASSAQDYGYTF
few,TRBJ2-3,TRBD2,TRBV28,TGTGCCAGCAGTTCCAAAACTAGCGGGAGTGATACGCAGTATTTT,CASSSKTSGSDTQYF
few,TRBJ1-3,NA,TRBV30,TGTGCGCAGAATGATAAGGGGAACACCATATATTTT,CAQNDKGNTIYF
NA,TRBJ2-7,NA,TRBV11-2,TGTGCCAGCAGCTTAGAGGGGACGCAAACCTACGAGCAGTACTTC,CASSLEGTQTYEQYF
few,TRBJ1-2,NA,TRBV30,TGTGCCTGGAGTGGAGCAGGGCAGCTAGCTAACTATGGCTACACCTTC,CAWSGAGQLANYGYTF
NA,TRBJ2-7,TRBD1,TRBV15,TGTGCCACCAGCAGAGGACAGGGACAATCCTACGAGCAGTACTTC,CATSRGQGQSYEQYF
once,TRBJ2-1,NA,TRBV6-1,TGTGCCGTTCAAACTCCGGCCGGCAATGAGCAGTTCTTC,CAVQTPAGNEQFF
NA,TRBJ2-5,NA,TRBV30,TGTGCCTGGAGTGTCCTGGCGGAGACCCAGTACTTC,CAWSVLAETQYF
NA,TRBJ2-1,NA,TRBV25-1,TGTGCCAGCAGTGATTACAATGAGCAGTTCTTC,CASSDYNEQFF
once,TRBJ2-1,NA,TRBV6-6,TGTGCCAGCAGCTGGACTGGATACAATGAGCAGTTCTTC,CASSWTGYNEQFF
NA,TRBJ2-1,TRBD2,TRBV5-4,TGTGCCAGCAGCTTGGGCGGACTAGCGGGACAAAATGAGCAGTTCTTC,CASSLGGLAGQNEQFF
NA,TRBJ1-5,TRBD1,TRBV2,TGTGCCAGCCGGGGGGACAGGGTTCAGCCCCAGCATTTT,CASRGDRVQPQHF
NA,TRBJ2-1,TRBD2,TRBV7-2,TGTGCCAGCAGCCCTTGGACTAGCGGGAGCCCTGAGCAGTTCTTC,CASSPWTSGSPEQFF
NA,TRBJ2-7,TRBD2,TRBV7-2,TGTGCCAGCAGCTTTATCGCGGGAGTTTTCTCCTACGAGCAGTACTTC,CASSFIAGVFSYEQYF
few,TRBJ2-1,NA,TRBV5-6,TGTGCCAGCAGCCCCGACGGATACAATGAGCAGTTCTTC,CASSPDGYNEQFF
NA,TRBJ2-7,NA,TRBV28,TGTGCCAGCAGTTTAATGCGGGTAATGTACGAGCAGTACTTC,CASSLMRVMYEQYF
NA,TRBJ1-5,NA,TRBV28,TGTGCCAGCCGCCGGTCGGGCTATAGCAATCAGCCCCAGCATTTT,CASRRSGYSNQPQHF
NA,TRBJ2-1,NA,TRBV6-1,TGTGCCAGCAGGGAGACTAGTTGGAATGAGCAGTTCTTC,CASRETSWNEQFF